A single sample gave rise to the 29 T cell receptor beta chains below, sequenced in a study of identifying expanded T cells in peripheral blood. Only in-frame clones appear in the TCRdb table, and some are missing; sequencing was by immunoSEQ multiplex PCR. The top ten hold approximately 19% of the sample, which has 50,000 to 65,000 clones, roughly four fifths seen once. Sequences were obtained from blood. These receptors all come from a person between 18 and 75 years old in good health.

The chain employs TRBV27 and TRBJ1-5, with D hard to call. V was trimmed by 3 bases and J by 0 bases, leaving 3 bases between them. There are 13 residues in the CDR3. CDR1 is MNHEY, CDR2 SMNVEV, per germline (reference sequence). The DNA for the CDR3 is TGTGCCAGCAGTTTTAGTAGCAATCAGCCCCAGCATTTT. Translating gives CASSFSSNQPQHF.

The CDR3: CASSSDPSGDQPQHF. DNA for the CDR3: TGTGCCAGCAGCTCCGACCCCTCCGGAGATCAGCCCCAGCATTTT. The chain couples TRBV5-4 to TRBJ1-5; D remains ambiguous. The CDR3 is made up of 15 amino acids. The V end lost 3 bases, the J end lost 5 bases, and 15 bases lay between the germline ends. Germline V lookup: CDR1 SGHNT, CDR2 YYREEE (reference sequence).

The rearrangement links TRBV25-1 to TRBJ1-5; D is uncertain. CDR3 length equals 13 residues. Germline loops: CDR1 MGHDK, CDR2 SYGVNS. With 2 bases removed from V and 4 bases from J, the gap between germline ends came to 6 bases. As DNA, the CDR3 is TGTGCCAGCAGTGAAGGTCGGAATCAGCCCCAGCATTTT. It translates to CASSEGRNQPQHF. Based on the CDR3 plus reference TRBV25-1 and TRBJ1-5, the full variable domain is EADIYQTPRYLVIGTGKKITLECSQTMGHDKMYWYQQDPGMELHLIHYSYGVNSTEKGDLSSESTVSRIRTEHFPLTLESARPSHTSQYLCASSEGRNQPQHFGDGTRLSIL.

The gene calls are TRBV7-2 and TRBJ2-5; 9 bases agree with TRBD2. TRBJ2-7 explains the end of the DNA better; the J call may be wrong. CDR1 is SGHTA and CDR2 is FQGNSA in the germline V gene. This CDR3 is built from 15 residues. The CDR3 DNA sequence: TGTGCCAGCAGCCGATCTAGCGGGGTTTCCTACGAGCAGTACTTC. It translates to CASSRSSGVSYEQYF.

The chain recombines TRBV10-1 with TRBJ2-2; a weak D match, TRBD2 (6 bases). V lost 0 bases, J lost 5 bases, and 10 bases lay in between. The CDR3 covers 15 residues. The V gene's germline CDR1 is WNHNN and CDR2 SYGVQD (reference sequence). Here the CDR3 reads CASSESEGRTGELFF. CDR3 nucleotide sequence: TGCGCCAGCAGTGAGTCGGAGGGACGGACCGGGGAGCTGTTTTTT.

The rearrangement links TRBV7-6 to TRBJ2-1, with no clear D. The CDR3 loop spans 16 amino acids. Germline-derived CDR1 and CDR2 are SGHVS and FNYEAQ. Trimming removed 2 bases at V and 2 bases at J, with 13 bases between. The CDR3 loop is CASSLIGVSAYNEQFF. The CDR3 DNA is TGTGCCAGCAGCTTAATAGGAGTTTCCGCCTACAATGAGCAGTTCTTC.

This sequence joins TRBV6-1 and TRBJ1-2; the match to TRBD1 covers 9 bases. The J segment lost 8 bases and the V segment lost 6 bases, leaving 7 bases of the junction unmatched. CDR3 length equals 13 residues. Germline V gene lookup returns CDR1 MNHNS and CDR2 SASEGT. This chain's CDR3 is CASRDRGAAGYTF. The CDR3 DNA sequence: TGTGCCAGCAGGGACAGGGGAGCGGCGGGCTACACCTTC.

V gene TRBV2 combines with J gene TRBJ2-3; the D gene is possibly TRBD1 (6 bases). The CDR3 extends over 14 amino acids. CDR1 SNHLY and CDR2 FYNNEI come from the germline V gene. V was pared by 6 bases and J by 3 bases, with 13 bases between. For the CDR3, the DNA is TGTGCCAGCAGCCTAAACAGGGTGACAGATACGCAGTATTTT. This translates into CASSLNRVTDTQYF.

The chain carries TRBV5-4 and TRBJ1-5, with a possible D match to TRBD1 (5 bases). Germline CDR1 is SGHNT and CDR2 is YYREEE (reference sequence). This CDR3 has 14 residues. V lost 4 bases and J 7 bases, leaving 15 bases between the germline ends. CDR3: CASSQGGEGQPQHF. CDR3 nucleotide sequence: TGTGCCAGCAGCCAAGGAGGGGAAGGCCAGCCCCAGCATTTT.

This clone is medium-sized within its sample. This rearrangement joins TRBV9 to TRBJ2-3, with D unclear. V lost 4 bases to trimming and J lost 0 bases, with 15 bases between them. Germline V gene lookup returns CDR1 SGDLS and CDR2 YYNGEE. The length of the CDR3 is 16 residues. The CDR3 bases are TGTGCCAGCAGCCCATCACGGTCAACTAGCACAGATACGCAGTATTTT. This encodes CASSPSRSTSTDTQYF.

The chain employs TRBV5-1 and TRBJ2-3; D not resolved. This CDR3 has 14 residues. Trimming stripped 0 bases from V and 4 bases from J, with 9 bases between. The germline CDR1 and CDR2 sequences are SGHRS and YFSETQ. The CDR3 coding sequence is TGCGCCAGCAGCTTGGGGCGTTGGGCAGATACGCAGTATTTT. It specifies CASSLGRWADTQYF.

The gene calls are TRBV10-3 and TRBJ2-3; D is possibly TRBD1 (6 bases). The CDR3 covers 16 residues. In germline, CDR1 is ENHRY, CDR2 SYGVKD. V lost 4 bases, J lost 0 bases, and 14 bases lay in between. The CDR3 is CAISAGAESSTDTQYF. The CDR3 DNA is TGTGCCATCAGTGCAGGGGCGGAGTCTAGCACAGATACGCAGTATTTT.

V usage is TRBV5-5 and J usage is TRBJ1-2, with 8 bases lining up with TRBD1. The CDR3 is made up of 15 amino acids. Germline loops: CDR1 SGHKS, CDR2 YYEKEE (reference sequence). Germline trimming cut 2 bases from V and 5 bases from J; bases unmatched to any gene: 8. The CDR3 coding sequence is TGTGCCAGCAGCTTATCCCCAGGGGGCGAGTATGGCTACACCTTC. This translates into CASSLSPGGEYGYTF.

The chain couples TRBV20-1 to TRBJ2-1; 7 bases map to TRBD2. The CDR3 totals 11 residues. Germline CDR1 reads DFQATT; CDR2 reads SNEGSKA (reference sequence). V lost 4 bases and J lost 10; bases outside the gene matches: 4. CDR3 residues: CSATSGGEQFF. Written as DNA, the CDR3 is TGCAGTGCTACCTCGGGGGGAGAGCAGTTCTTC.

CDR3 protein: CASSMVSGELFF. The DNA for the CDR3 is TGTGCCAGTAGTATGGTGTCCGGGGAGCTGTTTTTT. This chain joins TRBV19 and TRBJ2-2; D remains unclear. This CDR3 contains 12 residues. CDR1 is LNHDA and CDR2 is SQIVND in the germline V gene (reference sequence). Deletions cut 3 bases from V and 6 bases from J, with 5 bases between.

The CDR3: CASSLGWASLEQFF. The CDR3, as DNA: TGTGCCAGCAGTTTGGGCTGGGCCTCTTTGGAGCAGTTCTTC. The rearrangement links TRBV6-5 to TRBJ2-1; D unclear. V was clipped by 4 bases and J by 10 bases, with 17 bases between them. CDR1 is MNHEY, CDR2 SVGAGI, per germline. CDR3 size: 14 residues.

V gene TRBV7-8 combines with J gene TRBJ2-7, with D hard to call. V shed 5 bases and J shed 4 bases, with 9 bases lying between them. Per germline, CDR1 SGHVS and CDR2 FQNEAQ. The CDR3 has 12 amino acids. CDR3 in DNA: TGTGCCAGCAGCGTGCAGGATTACGAGCAGTACTTC. Its translation: CASSVQDYEQYF. The full variable domain, with the rest looked up from reference TRBV7-8 and TRBJ2-7, is GAGVSQSPRYKVAKRGQDVALRCDPISGHVSLFWYQQALGQGPEFLTYFQNEAQLDKSGLPSDRFFAERPEGSVSTLKIQRTQQEDSAVYLCASSVQDYEQYFGPGTRLTVT.

The chain uses TRBV30 and TRBJ1-1; perhaps TRBD1 as D (5 bases). Germline CDR1 and CDR2: GTSNPN and SVGIG (reference sequence). There are 15 residues in the CDR3. V was trimmed by 1 base and J by 0 bases, leaving 12 bases between them. CDR3 sequence reads: CAWSGDGAMNTEAFF. The DNA of the CDR3 is TGTGCCTGGAGTGGGGACGGGGCCATGAACACTGAAGCTTTCTTT.

This clone was counted a few times. J is TRBJ2-1 and V is TRBV4-3, with D maybe TRBD2 (6 bases). The germline gives CDR1 LGHNA, CDR2 YSLEER. The CDR3 is 15 amino acids. Trimming took off 1 base at V and 7 bases at J, with 14 bases between the two ends. The DNA for the CDR3 is TGCGCCAGCAGCCAAGTTGATCTAGCGCGAAATGAGCAGTTCTTC. It encodes CASSQVDLARNEQFF.

The CDR3 nucleotides are TGTGCCAGCACCCCAGGGGGGGCACCCATGGGTGAAAAACTGTTTTTT. It codes for CASTPGGAPMGEKLFF. The V and J genes are TRBV2 and TRBJ1-4; the match to TRBD1 covers 7 bases. This CDR3 has 16 residues. Germline CDR1 is SNHLY and CDR2 is FYNNEI. J lost 7 bases, V lost 7 bases, and 15 bases had no gene match.

V gene TRBV18 combines with J gene TRBJ2-5; TRBD1 agrees at 8 bases. The CDR3 loop spans 14 amino acids. Trimming cost V 4 bases and J 5 bases; bases outside gene matches: 6. Per the germline V gene, CDR1 is KGHSH and CDR2 is LQKENI. The CDR3 DNA sequence: TGTGCCAGCTCACACCAGACAGGGGTGGAGACCCAGTACTTC. Encoded protein: CASSHQTGVETQYF.

This chain links TRBV6-6 with TRBJ2-1; D is uncertain. Germline CDR1 MNHNY, CDR2 SVGAGI (reference sequence). V gave up 5 bases and J gave up 7 bases, with 6 bases separating them. The CDR3 loop spans 11 amino acids. The CDR3 sequence is CASSPYNEQFF. In DNA, the CDR3 is TGTGCCAGCAGTCCGTATAATGAGCAGTTCTTC.

V gene TRBV5-4 combines with J gene TRBJ1-3; D ambiguous. The CDR3 extends over 15 amino acids. V lost 3 bases to trimming and J lost 2 bases, with 12 bases between them. Germline V lookup: CDR1 SGHNT, CDR2 YYREEE (reference sequence). CDR3 in amino acids: CASSYNRGTGNTIYF. CDR3 nucleotides: TGTGCCAGCAGCTACAACAGAGGAACTGGAAACACCATATATTTT.

The CDR3 DNA reads TGTGCCAGCAACGGACAGGTACCCTATGGCTACACCTTC. This translates into CASNGQVPYGYTF. The chain recombines TRBV11-2 with TRBJ1-2, with TRBD1 matching 7 bases. From germline, CDR1 is SGHAT and CDR2 FQNNGV. V was clipped by 7 bases and J by 4 bases; unmatched bases: 6. This CDR3 spans 13 amino acids.

This clone was observed once. The rearrangement links TRBV5-8 to TRBJ2-5, with D perhaps TRBD1 or TRBD2 (7 bases each). Germline V gene data show CDR1 as SGHTS and CDR2 as YDEGEE. The CDR3 extends over 15 amino acids. V dropped 4 bases and J dropped 2 bases, with 15 bases sitting between them. The chain's CDR3 is CASSGRGDRQETQYF. As DNA, the CDR3 is TGTGCCAGCAGCGGCCGGGGGGACAGACAAGAGACCCAGTACTTC.

Turning to this clone: Different DNA sequences within this sample yield the same CDR3. The chain employs TRBV6-1 and TRBJ1-6; D unclear. V was clipped by 6 bases and J by 2 bases, with 8 bases between them. Looked up from germline, CDR1 is MNHNS and CDR2 is SASEGT. The CDR3 is 14 residues long. The CDR3 protein is CASSAGPYNSPLHF. The CDR3 region has the DNA TGTGCCAGCAGCGCCGGGCCCTATAATTCACCCCTCCACTTT.

V is TRBV2 and J is TRBJ2-1; TRBD1 is a possible D gene (6 bases). Trimming pared 1 base from V and 9 bases from J, leaving 7 bases between. There are 12 residues in the CDR3. Germline CDR1 SNHLY, CDR2 FYNNEI. Here the CDR3 reads CASSEVQGEQFF. The CDR3 nucleotides read TGTGCCAGCAGTGAAGTACAGGGTGAGCAGTTCTTC. Full variable domain (outside the CDR3, taken from reference TRBV2 and TRBJ2-1): EPEVTQTPSHQVTQMGQEVILRCVPISNHLYFYWYRQILGQKVEFLVSFYNNEISEKSEIFDDQFSVERPDGSNFTLKIRSTKLEDSAMYFCASSEVQGEQFFGPGTRLTVL.

V usage is TRBV7-2 and J usage is TRBJ2-3; TRBD1 might be the D (5 bases). The CDR3 sequence is 13 residues long. Trimming removed 8 bases at V and 1 base at J, with 10 bases between. CDR1 is SGHTA and CDR2 is FQGNSA in the germline V gene. CDR3 region: CASWGRGTDTQYF. The CDR3 DNA sequence: TGTGCCAGCTGGGGCAGGGGCACAGATACGCAGTATTTT.

The chain has TRBV6-6 and TRBJ1-2, with 10 bases aligning to TRBD1. CDR1 and CDR2 (germline): MNHNY, SVGAGI (reference sequence). V was pared by 5 bases and J by 5 bases, with 8 bases of the junction left unmatched. This CDR3 is 15 amino acids long. The CDR3 bases are TGTGCCAGCAGTAGGACAGGGGGTTATGGGTATGGCTACACCTTC. It translates to CASSRTGGYGYGYTF.